This T cell receptor beta chain was captured by sequencing in a study of CXCR3-negative and CXCR3-positive naive CD8 T cells. Study-wide context: Summed over all libraries, TRB reads came to some 130 million, with about 1.5 +/- 0.3 million per library. Points from the study as a whole: Diversity ran similarly high across both naive subsets but far lower in memory CD8+ cells. Whereas memory cells differed, naive CXCR3-negative and CXCR3-positive cells shared similar TRBV-TRBJ usage.

The method, 5' RACE with UMI labels, was used to prepare the TRB cDNA libraries. TCRdb reprocessed the 5' RACE reads and keeps a single row for each CDR3 protein, giving no DNA. Its table records 30,000 to 40,000 distinct CDR3 sequences. Comment on this clonotype: As yet, its antigen is unknown.

Sorting yielded triplicates of about 330,000 cells for each CD8+ T cell subset. The CDR3 runs to 16 residues. Germline lookup yields CDR1 MGHDK and CDR2 SYGVNS. The TCR was taken from a human donor in good health. Some clones in this sample may be carry-over from other donors' samples. V and J are TRBV25-1 and TRBJ2-2; without DNA, the TCRdb call of TRBD1 cannot be checked. Sequenced sample: memory CD8+ T cells from blood. The CDR3 reads CASSFEGGAGTGELFF.